These T cell receptor beta chains were read from a single sample in a study of patients and donors after allogeneic stem cell transplantation. Using its own MiXCR run on the RT-PCR reads, TCRdb lists one record per CDR3 protein. The table lists about 57,000 distinct CDR3 sequences, 10% to 15% of them singletons. The sequenced sample was blood, either unsorted or a sorted T cell fraction (not recorded which). The receptors were gathered from a human donor who was either an allogeneic HSCT recipient or a stem cell or donor lymphocyte infusion donor (not recorded which). It is not recorded whose cells these are; they may come from a transplant donor. CDR3s include the opening cysteine and the closing phenylalanine or tryptophan. D genes are given only for firm matches. A clone size is listed for some rows: how often the clone was seen (once, few, many), or a class if it is expanded.

j_call d_call clone_size v_call cdr3_nt cdr3_aa
TRBJ2-3 . few TRBV7-2 TGTGCCAGCAGCTTAGGGGCTACTAGGTGGGGCACAGATACGCAGTATTTT CASSLGATRWGTDTQYF
TRBJ2-5 . few TRBV6-2/TRBV6-3 TGTGCCAGCAGCCGCAGGGTCCTTAAAGAGACCCAGTACTTC CASSRRVLKETQYF
TRBJ2-1 . few TRBV7-3 TGTGCCAGCAGCTTTCAGGGCGGGGAGCAGTTCTTC CASSFQGGEQFF
TRBJ2-1 TRBD1 few TRBV29-1 TGCAGCGTTCGCCAGGGGGATTACAATGAGCAGTTCTTC CSVRQGDYNEQFF
TRBJ1-4 . many TRBV29-1 TGCAGCGTTGCTTGGAATGAAAAACTGTTTTTT CSVAWNEKLFF
TRBJ2-7 TRBD2 many TRBV29-1 TGCAGCGTTGTCGGGGGGATCTACGAGCAGTACTTC CSVVGGIYEQYF
TRBJ1-1 . . TRBV7-6 TGTGCCAGCAGCTCCCGCCGCAGGGGCCGGACTGAAGCTTTCTTT CASSSRRRGRTEAFF
TRBJ2-1 TRBD1 few TRBV13 TGTGCCAGCAGCCTACAAAGAGGACAGGGATTCTACAATGAGCAGTTCTTC CASSLQRGQGFYNEQFF
TRBJ2-1 TRBD2 . TRBV14 TGTGCCAGCAGCCAAGTGCTAGCGGAGTACAATGAGCAGTTCTTC CASSQVLAEYNEQFF
TRBJ2-7 TRBD2 . TRBV6-5 TGTGCCAGCAGCCGGGACTACTACGAGCAGTACTTC CASSRDYYEQYF
TRBJ2-5 . many TRBV7-2 TGTGCCAGCAGCTTAGGGCCACTAGTGGGAGAGACCCAGTACTTC CASSLGPLVGETQYF
TRBJ1-5 . . TRBV5-6 TGTGCCAGCAGCTTGGGGGGGCGCCTGCAGCCCCAGCATTTT CASSLGGRLQPQHF
TRBJ2-7 TRBD1 once TRBV27 TGTGCCAGCAGTTTGGGGCTTGGGACAGCCGACGAGCAGTACTTC CASSLGLGTADEQYF
TRBJ2-1 TRBD2 many TRBV4-2 TGTGCCAGCAGCCATGATAGCGGGGGGGCCTACAATGAGCAGTTCTTC CASSHDSGGAYNEQFF
TRBJ1-2 TRBD1 many TRBV27 TGTGCCAGCAGTTACGGAGTTGACAGGGGGTCCGGTGGCTACACCTTC CASSYGVDRGSGGYTF
TRBJ2-2 TRBD1 many TRBV19 TGTGCCATCTCATCTCAGGGGGCAGGGAGCACCGGGGAGCTGTTTTTT CAISSQGAGSTGELFF
TRBJ1-4 TRBD1 . TRBV5-6 TGTGCCAGCAGCTTGGCGGGACAGCTTGCAACTAATGAAAAACTGTTTTTT CASSLAGQLATNEKLFF
TRBJ2-2 TRBD1 . TRBV6-6 TGTGCCGGCCAGACAGGGGATGACGGGGAGCTGTTTTTT CAGQTGDDGELFF
TRBJ2-4 . few TRBV29-1 TGCAGCGGTACGCTAGCCAAAAACATTCAGTACTTC CSGTLAKNIQYF
TRBJ2-7 . . TRBV27 TGTGCCAGCAGTTTCCACACAGGGATCTACGAGCAGTACTTC CASSFHTGIYEQYF
TRBJ1-2 . many TRBV15 TGTGCCACCAGCAGGGATTCGTATGGCTACACCTTC CATSRDSYGYTF
TRBJ2-5 . few TRBV3-1 TGTGCCAGCAGCCCCTCCTCGGGAACCCAGTACTTC CASSPSSGTQYF
TRBJ2-7 . . TRBV6-1 TGTGCCAGCCTCCTTTCCCACGCCCTATTGGATGAGCAGTACTTC CASLLSHALLDEQYF
TRBJ1-1 TRBD1 few TRBV15 TGTGCCACCAGCAGAAACAGGGGCAGGAACACTGAAGCTTTCTTT CATSRNRGRNTEAFF
TRBJ2-3 . few TRBV7-2 TGTGCCAGCAGCTTGGAGGACAGGAGGGGCTTTGAAGATACGCAGTATTTT CASSLEDRRGFEDTQYF
TRBJ2-3 TRBD2 . TRBV10-3 TGTGCCATCAGTGGTCTAGCGGAGAGCACAGATACGCAGTATTTT CAISGLAESTDTQYF
TRBJ2-7 TRBD2 . TRBV4-2 TGTGCCAGCAGCCAAGAGTGGCTAGCGGGAGGGTACTCCTACGAGCAGTACTTC CASSQEWLAGGYSYEQYF
TRBJ2-5 TRBD1 . TRBV6-5 TGTGCCAGCAGTCCCTCACAGGGGTACGAGACCCAGTACTTC CASSPSQGYETQYF
TRBJ1-2 . . TRBV27 TGTGCCAGCAGCCCGGACGGGACTAACTATGGCTACACCTTC CASSPDGTNYGYTF
TRBJ2-7 . . TRBV27 TGTGCCAGCAGCTTGACAGGGAGGGCCTACGAGCAGTACTTC CASSLTGRAYEQYF
TRBJ1-1 . many TRBV11-3 TGTGCCAGCGACAACCGAGCTTTCTTT CASDNRAFF
TRBJ1-3 . few TRBV7-2 TGTGCCAGCAGCTTAGGCGTAGGAAACACCATATATTTT CASSLGVGNTIYF
TRBJ1-2 . . TRBV27 TGTGCCAGCAGTACAAGGGGCAGGGTCTATGGCTACACCTTC CASSTRGRVYGYTF
TRBJ1-2 . . TRBV29-1 TGCAGCGTTGTATTGGTGGGCAGGGGCGATGGCTACACCTTC CSVVLVGRGDGYTF
TRBJ1-3 . many TRBV2 TGTGCCAGCAGCCCGTTACAGCTTACCTTTGGAAACACCATATATTTT CASSPLQLTFGNTIYF
TRBJ2-7 TRBD2 . TRBV7-2 TGTGCCAGCAGCTTAGCGCAGGGACTAGCGGAGTTTTACGAGCAGTACTTC CASSLAQGLAEFYEQYF
TRBJ2-6 . few TRBV7-9 TGTGCCAGCAGCTTGAGTTTTGGGCCTCGACGACTCTCTGGGGCCAACGTCCTGACTTTC CASSLSFGPRRLSGANVLTF
TRBJ2-1 TRBD1 few TRBV12-3/TRBV12-4 TGTGCCAGCAGTCCACCTACACAGGGGATCACCTACAATGAGCAGTTCTTC CASSPPTQGITYNEQFF
TRBJ1-4 TRBD1 many TRBV13 TGTGCCAGCAGCCCTTTCGACAGGGCCGAAAAACTGTTTTTT CASSPFDRAEKLFF
TRBJ2-3 TRBD1 few TRBV5-1 TGCGCCAGCAACTATAGATCAGGGGGCAGAGATACGCAGTATTTT CASNYRSGGRDTQYF
TRBJ2-1 . . TRBV6-1 TGTGCCAGCAGTGATGGGCGTAACAATGAGCAGTTCTTC CASSDGRNNEQFF
TRBJ2-5 . . TRBV18 TGTGCCAGCTCACCAGCGCAGGACCGAAAGACCCAGTACTTC CASSPAQDRKTQYF
TRBJ1-1 . many TRBV12-3/TRBV12-4 TGTGCCAGCAGTTTCTGGACCCTTGAAGCTTTCTTT CASSFWTLEAFF
TRBJ2-4 . . TRBV12-3/TRBV12-4 TGTGCCAGCAGTGCACTTCCATTGGAAGCCAAAAACATTCAGTACTTC CASSALPLEAKNIQYF
TRBJ1-1 . many TRBV9 TGTGCCAGCAGCGTAGTTTGGTACACTGAAGCTTTCTTT CASSVVWYTEAFF
TRBJ2-1 . . TRBV6-5 TGTGCCAGCAGTTACTCCACCCTCTGGGATGAGCAGTTCTTC CASSYSTLWDEQFF
TRBJ2-5 . . TRBV5-4 TGTGCCAGCAGCTTGTATTTGGAGGCGGAGGCCCCCGAGACCCAGTACTTC CASSLYLEAEAPETQYF
TRBJ2-2 TRBD1 . TRBV29-1 TGCAGCGTTGACACAGGGGGCACCGGGGAGCTGTTTTTT CSVDTGGTGELFF
TRBJ2-7 . few TRBV5-6 TGTGCCAGCAGTGGGGGAAACCTTTACGAGCAGTACTTC CASSGGNLYEQYF
TRBJ2-1 TRBD1 . TRBV5-1 TGCGCCAGCAGCGGGGACAGGGGGCCTTACAATGAGCAGTTCTTC CASSGDRGPYNEQFF
TRBJ1-1 . . TRBV25-1 TGTGCCAGCAGTGATCACAGGGCCCCACCTGAAGCTTTCTTT CASSDHRAPPEAFF
TRBJ2-1 TRBD2 . TRBV20-1 TGCAGTGCTAGAGATAGGATCCTAGCGGGAGACTTCAGTGAGCAGTTCTTC CSARDRILAGDFSEQFF
TRBJ2-1 . few TRBV12-3/TRBV12-4 TGTGCCAGCAGTTTGGACCGGTGGAGCTGGTTCTTC CASSLDRWSWFF
TRBJ2-3 . many TRBV3-1 TGTGCCAGCAGCCAAGACGGGCTGGCAGATACGCAGTATTTT CASSQDGLADTQYF
TRBJ1-1 TRBD1 many TRBV4-2 TGTGCCAGCAGCCAAGCTCAAACCCGGGACAGAAGTGAAGCTTTCTTT CASSQAQTRDRSEAFF